A selection of T cell receptor beta chains follows, all from one sample in a study of control samples from healthy donors and cancer patients. The table came from immunoSEQ multiplex PCR; TCRdb's copy has only in-frame clones and leaves some out. The sample records approximately 80,000 clones, about 88% being singletons. Sequenced material: blood. All receptors come from a woman aged 45-60 years in good health. Each CDR3 is given with its conserved first and last residue. D genes are given only for firm matches. Clone size, where shown, is once, few, many, or a class for clones that have expanded.

j_call: TRBJ2-7; clone_size: .; v_call: TRBV2; d_call: TRBD1; cdr3_nt: TGTGCCAGCAGGCCCTCCGGGACAGGGGGTGGCGAGCAGTACTTC; cdr3_aa: CASRPSGTGGGEQYF
j_call: TRBJ2-7; clone_size: .; v_call: TRBV19; d_call: TRBD2; cdr3_nt: TGTGCCAGTAGGCTTAGCGGGGAGACCTACGAGCAGTACTTC; cdr3_aa: CASRLSGETYEQYF
j_call: TRBJ1-1; clone_size: .; v_call: TRBV12-3/TRBV12-4; d_call: .; cdr3_nt: TGTGCCAGCAGCCGTGACAGTCGTGAAGCTTTCTTT; cdr3_aa: CASSRDSREAFF
j_call: TRBJ2-2; clone_size: .; v_call: TRBV12-5; d_call: .; cdr3_nt: TGTGCTAGTGGCCAAGACAGTCCCCGTCTTGACGGGGAGCTGTTTTTT; cdr3_aa: CASGQDSPRLDGELFF
j_call: TRBJ1-2; clone_size: .; v_call: TRBV2; d_call: TRBD1; cdr3_nt: TGTGCCAGCAGGTTGGGACAGGGGTCCGGCTACACCTTC; cdr3_aa: CASRLGQGSGYTF
j_call: TRBJ2-1; clone_size: .; v_call: TRBV6-4; d_call: TRBD2; cdr3_nt: TGTGCCAGCAGTGGCGGGACTAGCGGGAATGAGCAGTTCTTC; cdr3_aa: CASSGGTSGNEQFF
j_call: TRBJ2-2; clone_size: .; v_call: TRBV10-1; d_call: TRBD1; cdr3_nt: TGCGCCAGCAGTACAGGGGGCCAGCGGGAGCTGTTTTTT; cdr3_aa: CASSTGGQRELFF
j_call: TRBJ2-7; clone_size: .; v_call: TRBV6-5; d_call: .; cdr3_nt: TGTGCCAGCAAAAGGGCGGACTCCTACGAGCAGTACTTC; cdr3_aa: CASKRADSYEQYF
j_call: TRBJ1-1; clone_size: .; v_call: TRBV2; d_call: .; cdr3_nt: TGTGCCAGCAGTGAGCGGGGGACTGAAGCTTTCTTT; cdr3_aa: CASSERGTEAFF
j_call: TRBJ2-7; clone_size: .; v_call: TRBV19; d_call: .; cdr3_nt: TGTGCCAGTAGTCCCGGGATGACCTACGAGCAGTACTTC; cdr3_aa: CASSPGMTYEQYF
j_call: TRBJ1-1; clone_size: .; v_call: TRBV10-3; d_call: .; cdr3_nt: TGTGCCATCAGTGAAAAGACAGCGGTTAACACTGAAGCTTTCTTT; cdr3_aa: CAISEKTAVNTEAFF
j_call: TRBJ1-5; clone_size: .; v_call: TRBV7-2; d_call: .; cdr3_nt: TGTGCCAGCAGCTTAAGAGAAGGGTCAGGTCAGCCCCAGCATTTT; cdr3_aa: CASSLREGSGQPQHF
j_call: TRBJ2-2; clone_size: once; v_call: TRBV7-2; d_call: .; cdr3_nt: TGTGCCAGCAGCAAGGGGGGGGCAGCCGAGCTGTTTTTT; cdr3_aa: CASSKGGAAELFF
j_call: TRBJ1-6; clone_size: .; v_call: TRBV30; d_call: .; cdr3_nt: TGTGCCTGGAGGGTGGCGGCACCTAATTCACCCCTCCACTTT; cdr3_aa: CAWRVAAPNSPLHF
j_call: TRBJ1-2; clone_size: .; v_call: TRBV5-6; d_call: .; cdr3_nt: TGTGCCAGCAGCTTAAAAGCCCCCCGGTACACCTTC; cdr3_aa: CASSLKAPRYTF
j_call: TRBJ2-2; clone_size: .; v_call: TRBV24-1; d_call: .; cdr3_nt: TGTGCCACCAGTGATTCCCAGGCGCCCTTTACGAACACCGGGGAGCTGTTTTTT; cdr3_aa: CATSDSQAPFTNTGELFF
j_call: TRBJ2-1; clone_size: .; v_call: TRBV3-1/TRBV3-2; d_call: TRBD1; cdr3_nt: TGTGCCAGCAGCCACAGACAGGGCTACAATGAGCAGTTCTTC; cdr3_aa: CASSHRQGYNEQFF
j_call: TRBJ2-3; clone_size: .; v_call: TRBV7-2; d_call: .; cdr3_nt: TGTGCCAGCAGCTTTACTGCGCCAGATACGCAGTATTTT; cdr3_aa: CASSFTAPDTQYF
j_call: TRBJ1-2; clone_size: .; v_call: TRBV2; d_call: .; cdr3_nt: TGTGCCAGCAGTGGCCCCCCGTTGACTAAGACCTATGGCTACACCTTC; cdr3_aa: CASSGPPLTKTYGYTF
j_call: TRBJ1-5; clone_size: .; v_call: TRBV19; d_call: TRBD1; cdr3_nt: TGTGCCAGTAAAATCGCACAGGGGGAGAGTCAGCCCCAGCATTTT; cdr3_aa: CASKIAQGESQPQHF
j_call: TRBJ2-7; clone_size: .; v_call: TRBV20-1; d_call: .; cdr3_nt: TGCAGTGCTAGTTCACGAGGGGTCGAGCAGTACTTC; cdr3_aa: CSASSRGVEQYF
j_call: TRBJ2-7; clone_size: .; v_call: TRBV5-8; d_call: TRBD2; cdr3_nt: TGTGCCAGCAGCTTGGCCCTTGGCGAGGGAGGGAGGTACGAGCAGTACTTC; cdr3_aa: CASSLALGEGGRYEQYF
j_call: TRBJ1-1; clone_size: .; v_call: TRBV29-1; d_call: .; cdr3_nt: TGCAGCGTTGGAACAGGGAGATCCACTGAAGCTTTCTTT; cdr3_aa: CSVGTGRSTEAFF
j_call: TRBJ1-1; clone_size: .; v_call: TRBV5-8; d_call: TRBD1; cdr3_nt: TGTGCCAGCAGCTCCGACCTGACAGGGTGGGACACTGAAGCTTTCTTT; cdr3_aa: CASSSDLTGWDTEAFF
j_call: TRBJ1-6; clone_size: .; v_call: TRBV7-9; d_call: .; cdr3_nt: TGTGCCAGCAGCTTAGTTCATTCACCCCTCCACTTT; cdr3_aa: CASSLVHSPLHF
j_call: TRBJ2-6; clone_size: .; v_call: TRBV7-9; d_call: TRBD1; cdr3_nt: TGTGCCAGCAGCCCGATAACAGGGGCTGGGGCCAACGTCCTGACTTTC; cdr3_aa: CASSPITGAGANVLTF
j_call: TRBJ2-7; clone_size: few; v_call: TRBV7-2; d_call: .; cdr3_nt: TGTGCCAGCAGCCCCACGCATGGGGTTGGTTACGAGCAGTACTTC; cdr3_aa: CASSPTHGVGYEQYF
j_call: TRBJ2-3; clone_size: .; v_call: TRBV24-1; d_call: TRBD2; cdr3_nt: TGTGCCACCAGTGATTCATCCGCTCTAGCGGTTAGCACAGATACGCAGTATTTT; cdr3_aa: CATSDSSALAVSTDTQYF
j_call: TRBJ1-1; clone_size: .; v_call: TRBV6-5; d_call: TRBD1; cdr3_nt: TGTGCCGCTATGACAGGGAGGACTGAAGCTTTCTTT; cdr3_aa: CAAMTGRTEAFF
j_call: TRBJ1-5; clone_size: .; v_call: TRBV4-2; d_call: .; cdr3_nt: TGTGCCAGCAGCCAAGAGACCATCGGGAGGGATCAGCCCCAGCATTTT; cdr3_aa: CASSQETIGRDQPQHF
j_call: TRBJ1-1; clone_size: .; v_call: TRBV6-5; d_call: .; cdr3_nt: TGTGCCAGCAGTTACTCTTGGAACACTGAAGCTTTCTTT; cdr3_aa: CASSYSWNTEAFF